This T cell receptor beta chain emerged from a study of blood T cell repertoires in COVID-19. Turning to the study itself: PBMCs, B-cell-depleted T cells, or T cells provided the cDNA or gDNA that made up the material.

The CDR3 has 15 amino acids. Per the germline V gene, CDR1 is SEHNR and CDR2 is FQNEAQ (reference sequence). Unmatched junction bases numbered 5, after V lost 2 bases and J lost 5 bases. Authors' data handling: Reference gene primer amplification yielded estimated nucleated cell counts. Sequencing used immunoSEQ multiplex PCR; TCRdb keeps in-frame clones, though not all of them. V and J calls and clone size come straight from that table; D and trimming were deduced from the DNA. The sample carries about 380,000 clones, 75% to 90% recorded once. The clonotype comes from a woman younger than 35 with acute or convalescent COVID-19. The chain is built from TRBV7-9 and TRBJ1-2; 10 nucleotides match TRBD1. Sequencing used peripheral blood. The CDR3 here is CASSLYGTGVYGYTF. DNA for the CDR3: TGTGCCAGCAGCTTATACGGGACAGGGGTTTATGGCTACACCTTC.